The T cell receptor beta chain described here comes from a study of blood T cell repertoires in COVID-19. Study context: Samples came from the United States, Italy and Spain, spanning acute and convalescent COVID-19. PBMCs, B-cell-depleted T cells, or T cells provided the cDNA or gDNA that made up the material.

Germline V gene sequence: CDR1 MDHEN, CDR2 SYDVKM. Trimming removed 6 bases from V and 2 bases from J, with 20 bases in between. The CDR3 totals 17 residues. Sequencing was performed with immunoSEQ multiplex PCR; in TCRdb, only in-frame clones are kept and a portion is missing. This table has roughly 160,000 clones, approximately 83% appearing once. The chain links TRBV28 to TRBJ1-3; weak D call: TRBD1 (5 bases). The sequencing sample was made of peripheral blood. The receptor comes from a man aged 60 to 75 with acute or convalescent COVID-19. The CDR3 reads CASRPATSWGAGNTIYF. For the CDR3, the DNA is TGTGCCAGCAGACCCGCTACGTCTTGGGGCGCTGGAAACACCATATATTTT.